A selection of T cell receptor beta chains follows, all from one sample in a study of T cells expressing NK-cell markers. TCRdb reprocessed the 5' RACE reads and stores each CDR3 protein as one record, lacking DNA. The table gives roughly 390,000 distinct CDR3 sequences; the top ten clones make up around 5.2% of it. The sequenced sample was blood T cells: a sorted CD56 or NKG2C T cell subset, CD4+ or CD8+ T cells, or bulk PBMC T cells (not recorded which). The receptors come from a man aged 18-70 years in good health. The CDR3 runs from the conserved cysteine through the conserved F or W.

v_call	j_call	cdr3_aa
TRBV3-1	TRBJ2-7	CASSRPGTGAYEQYF
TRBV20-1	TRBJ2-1	CSALAVGDRGYNEQFF
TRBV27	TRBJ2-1	CASSLRPIITTQFF
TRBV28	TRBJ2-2	CASILGGVANTGELFF
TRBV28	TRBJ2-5	CASSPYRAGGETQYF
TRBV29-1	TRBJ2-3	CSVAPGQGSADTQYF
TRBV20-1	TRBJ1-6	CSAARGQDFLLLHF
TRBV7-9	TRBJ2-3	CASSQGVTAADTQYF
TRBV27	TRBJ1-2	CASSFRGSDYGYTF
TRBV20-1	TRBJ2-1	CSGPGLANNEQFF
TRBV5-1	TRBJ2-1	CASSLVGAPSGQFF
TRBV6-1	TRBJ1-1	CASRGRGDYTEAFF
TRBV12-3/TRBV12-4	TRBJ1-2	CASSYSVGVRRVYGYTF
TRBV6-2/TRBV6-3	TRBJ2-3	CASSYSRTESPDTQYF
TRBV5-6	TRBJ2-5	CASSYVDRVIETQYF
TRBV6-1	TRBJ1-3	CASSVDRGGSGNTIYF
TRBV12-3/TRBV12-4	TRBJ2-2	CASSLAGQRQTGELFF
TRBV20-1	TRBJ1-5	CSATRGPYSNQPQHF
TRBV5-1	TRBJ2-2	CASSRLLAGGPRTGELFF
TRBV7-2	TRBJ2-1	CASSLDRASGQFF
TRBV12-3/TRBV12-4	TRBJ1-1	CASSLRARENTEAFF
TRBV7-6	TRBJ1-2	CASSFGQFYGYTF
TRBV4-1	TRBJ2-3	CASSQSLRGGPDTQYF
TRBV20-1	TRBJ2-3	CSARGRTGEADTQYF
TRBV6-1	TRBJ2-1	CASIKLDEQFF
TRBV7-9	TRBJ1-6	CASSLVGLNSPLHF